This T cell receptor (beta chain) was observed in a study of T cells in Graves' hyperthyroidism and ophthalmopathy. An absence of ophthalmopathy progression within 18 months meant stable Graves' hyperthyroidism. There were TCR beta CDR3 regions amplified from RNA transcripts. The TCR CDR3 first-round RT-PCR relied on the HTBI primer set. TCRdb itself ran the multiplex PCR reads through MiXCR, one entry per CDR3 protein. The sample holds around 440,000 distinct CDR3 sequences, 15% to 18% seen once. This clonotype was found a few times. The source is a woman younger than 35 with Graves' hyperthyroidism. The sequencing sample was made of blood.

CDR3 region: CASSLAQGLRTNEKLFF. DNA of the CDR3: TGTGCCAGCAGCTTGGCACAGGGGCTTAGGACTAATGAAAAACTGTTTTTT. The chain employs TRBV5-6 and TRBJ1-4; 7 bases align to TRBD1. Germline CDR1 is SGHDT and CDR2 is YYEEEE. V dropped 0 bases and J dropped 2; count of bases not matched to a gene: 7. The CDR3 totals 17 residues.